The entry that follows covers one T cell receptor (beta chain) sequence. These data belong to a study of T cell responses to AZD1222 COVID-19 vaccine. The CDR3 runs to 13 residues. CDR1 SGHTA and CDR2 FQGNSA come from the germline V gene. V lost 3 bases and J 8 bases, leaving 10 bases between the germline ends. Here immunoSEQ multiplex PCR was the method, and the copy in TCRdb shows in-frame clones only, minus some. The table has over 120,000 clones, 92% seen once. This TCR was sampled from an adult who received the AZD1222 COVID-19 vaccine. Source: peripheral blood, taken 28 days after the second AZD1222 dose. The V call is TRBV7-2, the J call TRBJ1-4, with D uncertain. CDR3 nucleotide sequence: TGTGCCAGCAGCTTCCTCTTCGCCGAAAAACTGTTTTTT. Protein sequence: CASSFLFAEKLFF.